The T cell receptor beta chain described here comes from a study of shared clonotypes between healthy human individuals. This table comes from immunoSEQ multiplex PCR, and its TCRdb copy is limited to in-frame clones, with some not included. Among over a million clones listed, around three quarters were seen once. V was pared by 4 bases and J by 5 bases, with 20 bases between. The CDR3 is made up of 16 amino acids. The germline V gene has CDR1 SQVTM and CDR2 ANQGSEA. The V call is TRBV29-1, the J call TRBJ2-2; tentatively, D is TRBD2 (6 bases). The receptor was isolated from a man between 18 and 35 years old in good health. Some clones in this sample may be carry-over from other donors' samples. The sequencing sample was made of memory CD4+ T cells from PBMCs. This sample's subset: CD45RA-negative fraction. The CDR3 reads CSVGGSAQEGTGELFF. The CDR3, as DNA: TGCAGCGTTGGAGGTTCGGCCCAGGAGGGTACCGGGGAGCTGTTTTTT.